Below, one T cell receptor (beta chain) is given with its context. V was clipped by 1 base and J by 0 bases, with 7 bases between them. Per germline, CDR1 SGHTA and CDR2 FQGNSA. The CDR3 spans 15 residues. The data were obtained in a study of blood T cell repertoires in COVID-19. Overall study context: Material from acute and convalescent COVID-19 was sourced from the United States, Italy and Spain. The analysed material was cDNA or gDNA that came from T cells, B-cell-depleted T cells, or PBMCs.

Methods used by the authors: Reference gene primers were amplified, and this amplification served to estimate nucleated cell counts. Repertoires were generated with immunoSEQ multiplex PCR, while TCRdb's copy carries only in-frame clones and drops some. That table is the source of V, J and clone size, and D and trimming were worked out from the DNA. The sample has around 250,000 clones, approximately 86% seen once. Sequencing was performed on peripheral blood. The chain joins TRBV7-2 to TRBJ2-1; D gene unclear. The clonotype originates from a woman aged 18 to 35 with acute or convalescent COVID-19. Here the CDR3 DNA reads TGTGCCAGCAGCTTAGAGTCTATCTCCTACAATGAGCAGTTCTTC. Amino acids: CASSLESISYNEQFF.